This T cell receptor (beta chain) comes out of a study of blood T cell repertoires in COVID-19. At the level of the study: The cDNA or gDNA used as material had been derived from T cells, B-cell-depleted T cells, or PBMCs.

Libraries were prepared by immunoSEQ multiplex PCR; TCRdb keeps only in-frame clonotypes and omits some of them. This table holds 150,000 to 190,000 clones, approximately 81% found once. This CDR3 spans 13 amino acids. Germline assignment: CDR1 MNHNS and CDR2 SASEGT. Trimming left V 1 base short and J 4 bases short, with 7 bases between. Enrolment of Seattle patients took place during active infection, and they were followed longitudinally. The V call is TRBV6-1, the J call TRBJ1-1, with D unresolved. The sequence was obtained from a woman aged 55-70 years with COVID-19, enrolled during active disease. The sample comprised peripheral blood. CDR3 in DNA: TGTGCCAGCAGTGAAGATAGAACCACTGAAGCTTTCTTT. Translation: CASSEDRTTEAFF.